The 28 T cell receptor beta chains reported below all come from one sample, sequenced in a study of cytomegalovirus exposure and HLA in healthy donors. 60 Vbeta and 13 Jbeta primers were used in PCR. Clones were read by immunoSEQ multiplex PCR, and TCRdb kept only the in-frame ones, dropping some. The table shows about 60,000 clones, with roughly 78% occurring only once. Sequences were obtained from PBMCs. All receptors derive from a woman aged 25-40 years in good health and CMV-seronegative.

V and J are TRBV4-1 and TRBJ2-1, with TRBD2 matching over 14 bases. This CDR3 is 15 amino acids long. The trim removed 3 bases at V and 6 bases at J, leaving 1 base unmatched. CDR1 and CDR2 from the germline V gene are MGHRA and YSYEKL. CDR3 coding DNA: TGCGCCAGCAGCCAGGGGACTAGCGGGGGCAATGAGCAGTTCTTC. It codes for CASSQGTSGGNEQFF.

CDR3 DNA: TGTGCCAGCAGCCCCGGGGTATCGGAAGAGCAGTACTTC. Its translation: CASSPGVSEEQYF. The chain couples TRBV7-2 to TRBJ2-5; maybe TRBD2 (5 bases). V gave up 5 bases and J gave up 11 bases, with 18 bases separating them. This CDR3 region has 13 residues. Germline V lookup: CDR1 SGHTA, CDR2 FQGNSA.

The J gene is TRBJ2-7, the V gene TRBV10-1; TRBD2 matches 8 bases. CDR3 size: 16 residues. Germline V gene sequence: CDR1 WNHNN, CDR2 SYGVQD (reference sequence). J was trimmed by 5 bases and V by 1 base; bases with no gene match: 10. In DNA form, the CDR3 reads TGCGCCAGCAGTGAGTGGGGTTTGCGGGAGGATCACGAGCAGTACTTC. It encodes CASSEWGLREDHEQYF.

This sequence joins TRBV2 and TRBJ1-2; D not resolved. Between the trimmed V and J ends, which lost 6 bases and 3 bases, there was a span of 17 bases. Looked up from germline, CDR1 is SNHLY and CDR2 is FYNNEI. This CDR3 comprises 15 residues. The CDR3 here is CASRDESGGHYGYTF. The CDR3 DNA follows: TGTGCCAGCAGGGACGAGTCGGGCGGGCACTATGGCTACACCTTC.

This chain joins TRBV6-5 and TRBJ2-7, with D possibly TRBD1 on 6 matching bases. CDR3 length: 13 residues. Per the germline V gene, CDR1 is MNHEY and CDR2 is SVGAGI. The V and J ends lost 6 bases and 4 bases respectively, with 13 bases between them. The CDR3 coding sequence is TGTGCCAGCAGAGCAGTGGACAGTTACGAGCAGTACTTC. This codes for CASRAVDSYEQYF.

This chain connects TRBV7-9 to TRBJ1-5; D uncertain. V was clipped by 5 bases and J by 4 bases, with 6 bases between them. The CDR3 has 12 amino acids. In germline, CDR1 is SEHNR, CDR2 FQNEAQ (reference sequence). CDR3 nucleotide sequence: TGTGCCAGCAGCGACTTAAATCAGCCCCAGCATTTT. Its translation: CASSDLNQPQHF.

Only a few counts were recorded for this clone. This chain joins TRBV6-1 and TRBJ1-1, with 10 bases that match TRBD1. V dropped 6 bases and J dropped 6; count of bases not matched to a gene: 7. CDR1 and CDR2 (germline): MNHNS, SASEGT. CDR3 length: 14 amino acids. This CDR3 is CASSDWDRGSEAFF. DNA for the CDR3: TGTGCCAGCAGCGATTGGGACAGGGGATCTGAAGCTTTCTTT.

The chain combines TRBV13 with TRBJ1-1; no clear D gene. The CDR3 totals 13 residues. Trimming pared 3 bases from V and 4 bases from J, leaving 9 bases between. CDR1 and CDR2 from the germline V gene are PRHDT and FYEKMQ (reference sequence). Here the CDR3 DNA reads TGTGCCAGCAGCTTTCGAGGGAGCACTGAAGCTTTCTTT. It is translated as CASSFRGSTEAFF.

This chain connects TRBV5-1 to TRBJ2-3; 7 nucleotides agree with TRBD1. From germline, CDR1 is SGHRS and CDR2 YFSETQ. The CDR3 has 14 amino acids. Trimming removed 3 bases from V and 5 bases from J; junction bases left unmatched: 6. The CDR3 reads CASSSGTVLDTQYF. DNA for the CDR3: TGCGCCAGCAGCTCCGGGACAGTTCTAGATACGCAGTATTTT.

CDR3: CASQTGGSTEAFF. The CDR3 nucleotides read TGTGCCAGCCAGACAGGGGGAAGCACTGAAGCTTTCTTT. J is TRBJ1-1 and V is TRBV10-3; 9 positions agree with TRBD1. After removal of 10 bases from V and 4 bases from J, the junction contained 7 bases not matched to a gene. Germline CDR1 ENHRY, CDR2 SYGVKD. This CDR3 contains 13 residues.

This clone has just a few counts. The J gene is TRBJ2-2, the V gene TRBV7-8, with 7 bases aligning to TRBD2. Germline V gene sequence: CDR1 SGHVS, CDR2 FQNEAQ. V was pared by 4 bases and J by 3 bases, with 5 bases of the junction left unmatched. This CDR3 is 15 amino acids long. The chain's CDR3 is CASSSEGLYTGELFF. CDR3 DNA: TGTGCCAGCAGCTCGGAGGGACTATACACCGGGGAGCTGTTTTTT.

This rearrangement joins TRBV18 to TRBJ2-7; D possibly corresponds to TRBD2 (5 bases). The germline gives CDR1 KGHSH, CDR2 LQKENI. Trimming left V 2 bases short and J 6 bases short, with 11 bases between. The CDR3 sequence is 13 residues long. The CDR3 nucleotides read TGTGCCAGCTCACCAATGGGCGGGTTCGAGCAGTACTTC. It encodes CASSPMGGFEQYF.

This chain connects TRBV11-3 to TRBJ2-7; TRBD1 might be the D (5 bases). CDR3 length: 13 residues. Germline CDR1 SGHNT, CDR2 YENEEA. V was cut by 3 bases and J by 4 bases, with 10 bases left in between. CDR3 in amino acids: CASSLRQGYEQYF. The CDR3 region has the DNA TGTGCCAGCAGCTTGAGGCAGGGATACGAGCAGTACTTC.

The chain combines TRBV14 with TRBJ2-7; 10 bases match TRBD2. V was pared by 1 base and J by 3 bases, with 3 bases of the junction left unmatched. CDR3 length: 15 residues. Per the germline V gene, CDR1 is SGHDN and CDR2 is FVKESK. DNA of the CDR3: TGTGCCAGCAGCCAAGGACTAGCGGGTCTCTACGAGCAGTACTTC. Its protein is CASSQGLAGLYEQYF. Combining the CDR3 with reference TRBV14 and TRBJ2-7 gives the whole variable domain EAGVTQFPSHSVIEKGQTVTLRCDPISGHDNLYWYRRVMGKEIKFLLHFVKESKQDESGMPNNRFLAERTGGTYSTLKVQPAELEDSGVYFCASSQGLAGLYEQYFGPGTRLTVT.

J is TRBJ2-6 and V is TRBV29-1, with D perhaps TRBD2 (6 bases). Deletions cut 4 bases from V and 2 bases from J, with 15 bases between. Looked up from germline, CDR1 is SQVTM and CDR2 is ANQGSEA. The CDR3 extends over 16 amino acids. CDR3: CSVVDLRGTGANVLTF. CDR3 DNA: TGCAGCGTTGTAGACCTTCGGGGGACTGGGGCCAACGTCCTGACTTTC.

This clone was picked up a small number of times. The chain carries TRBV6-5 and TRBJ1-6; 8 nucleotides match TRBD1. The CDR3 has 15 amino acids. Germline V lookup: CDR1 MNHEY, CDR2 SVGAGI. V gave up 6 bases and J gave up 5 bases; unmatched junction bases: 6. The CDR3 DNA is TGTGCCAGCAGGAGACAGGGGCTGGATAATTCACCCCTCCACTTT. It translates to CASRRQGLDNSPLHF.

This clone was seen a handful of times. This chain joins TRBV30 and TRBJ1-1; D uncertain. V dropped 2 bases and J dropped 1 base, with 8 bases sitting between them. CDR1 GTSNPN and CDR2 SVGIG come from the germline V gene (reference sequence). The length of the CDR3 is 13 residues. The CDR3 protein is CAWSRSGNTEAFF. CDR3 coding DNA: TGTGCCTGGAGTCGATCAGGGAACACTGAAGCTTTCTTT.

V and J are TRBV30 and TRBJ1-1; perhaps TRBD1 as D (5 bases). CDR3 length: 12 amino acids. Germline CDR1 reads GTSNPN; CDR2 reads SVGIG (reference sequence). Between the trimmed V and J ends, which lost 4 bases and 6 bases, there was a span of 12 bases. CDR3 protein: CAWNGGWPEAFF. The CDR3 DNA follows: TGTGCCTGGAACGGGGGGTGGCCTGAAGCTTTCTTT.

This clone has a single count. The CDR3 loop reads CASSQVSWTGGVFYEQYF. Here the CDR3 DNA reads TGCGCCAGCAGCCAAGTATCTTGGACAGGGGGCGTTTTTTACGAGCAGTACTTC. The genes are TRBV4-3 and TRBJ2-7; 11 nucleotides line up with TRBD1. This CDR3 comprises 18 residues. The germline V gene encodes CDR1 LGHNA and CDR2 YSLEER. Trimming took 1 base from V and 4 from J; bases not matched to a gene: 12.

This sequence joins TRBV30 and TRBJ2-5; 16 nucleotides match TRBD2. Germline V CDR1 and CDR2: GTSNPN, SVGIG (reference sequence). Germline trimming cut 1 base from V and 2 bases from J; bases unmatched to any gene: 7. The CDR3 has 18 residues. In DNA, the CDR3 is TGTGCCTGGAGTGGGGGACTAGCGGGAGGGCCAAGTCAAGAGACCCAGTACTTC. It is translated as CAWSGGLAGGPSQETQYF.

J is TRBJ1-1 and V is TRBV6-1, with no clear D. The germline V gene has CDR1 MNHNS and CDR2 SASEGT. CDR3 length: 14 residues. V lost 2 bases, J lost 5 bases, and 12 bases lay in between. This CDR3 is CASSEQVPWTEAFF. The CDR3 coding sequence is TGTGCCAGCAGTGAACAGGTACCGTGGACTGAAGCTTTCTTT.

The V gene is TRBV11-2, the J gene TRBJ1-1; TRBD1 matches 9 bases. Germline V gene data show CDR1 as SGHAT and CDR2 as FQNNGV. The CDR3 consists of 15 residues. V trimming: 5 bases; J trimming: 8 bases; junction bases outside the gene matches: 12. The chain's CDR3 is CASSQTTGGAAEAFF. DNA for the CDR3: TGTGCCAGCAGCCAGACCACAGGGGGCGCCGCCGAAGCTTTCTTT.

This chain uses TRBV19 with TRBJ1-1; possibly TRBD1 for D (6 bases). There are 14 residues in the CDR3. CDR1 and CDR2 from the germline V gene are LNHDA and SQIVND (reference sequence). V was trimmed by 5 bases and J by 2 bases, leaving 12 bases between them. The CDR3 here is CASSPQGQNTEAFF. The CDR3 region has the DNA TGTGCCAGTAGTCCCCAGGGGCAAAACACTGAAGCTTTCTTT.

CDR3 residues: CASSLGPFNEKLFF. The CDR3 nucleotides are TGTGCCAGCAGTTTAGGGCCGTTTAATGAAAAACTGTTTTTT. The genes are TRBV28 and TRBJ1-4; D is unresolved. V lost 2 bases to trimming and J lost 4 bases, with 8 bases between them. This CDR3 contains 14 residues. CDR1 and CDR2 (germline): MDHEN, SYDVKM.

The chain couples TRBV29-1 to TRBJ1-2; D might be TRBD1 (5 bases). V dropped 5 bases and J dropped 8 bases, with 15 bases sitting between them. In germline, CDR1 is SQVTM, CDR2 ANQGSEA. The CDR3 has 12 residues. The CDR3 coding sequence is TGCAGCGTTCGAGACGGGGGAAGGGGCTACACCTTC. Translation gives CSVRDGGRGYTF.

The chain is built from TRBV14 and TRBJ2-7; possibly TRBD1 for D (6 bases). The CDR3 consists of 15 residues. Between the trimmed V and J ends, which lost 2 bases and 5 bases, there was a span of 16 bases. CDR1 SGHDN and CDR2 FVKESK come from the germline V gene. The CDR3, as DNA: TGTGCCAGCAGCCAAAATTACAGGGTTTGGCACGAGCAGTACTTC. This translates into CASSQNYRVWHEQYF.

The chain links TRBV4-1 to TRBJ1-4; no reliable D call. This CDR3 has 13 residues. The ends were cut back, 4 bases at V and 8 bases at J, with 11 bases in the middle. CDR1 MGHRA and CDR2 YSYEKL come from the germline V gene. The CDR3 sequence is CASSPRIREKLFF. Here the CDR3 DNA reads TGCGCCAGCAGCCCTAGAATTCGGGAAAAACTGTTTTTT.

CDR3 amino acids: CAWSEPRQGSNQPQHF. CDR3 DNA: TGTGCCTGGAGTGAGCCCCGACAGGGTAGCAATCAGCCCCAGCATTTT. The chain joins TRBV30 to TRBJ1-5; TRBD1 matches at 7 bases. J lost 0 bases, V lost 1 base, and 6 bases had no gene match. Germline assignment: CDR1 GTSNPN and CDR2 SVGIG (reference sequence). There are 16 residues in the CDR3.